The present T cell receptor (beta chain) was sequenced within a study of response to subunit inactivated influenza vaccine (dated by TCRdb to the late 2010s). As for the study more broadly: The study used deep quantitative T cell receptor repertoire profiling to track responses to a trivalent subunit inactivated influenza vaccine.

Library method: RT-PCR. The reads were generated on an Illumina HiSeq 2500. Starting from the raw public reads, TCRdb applied fastp trimming at Q25, assembled clones with MiXCR and retained in-frame beta chains. A single entry per CDR3 protein holds the most common genes and DNA from its merged rows. Here the sample has 150,000 to 200,000 distinct CDR3 sequences; 10% to 15% occur a single time. Together, the top ten hold about 29% of the sample. According to the germline V gene (reference sequence), CDR1 reads DFQATT and CDR2 reads SNEGSKA. V is cut back by 6 bases and J by 0 bases, with 3 bases in the junction unmatched. There are 15 amino acids in the CDR3, from cysteine to phenylalanine inclusive. The read is trimmed to its CDR3 DNA, 45 bases read in frame from base 1. As regards this clonotype: There is no known antigen for this receptor. No base quality values were provided; no much bigger clone lies one nucleotide off.

The paper as a whole reports these results and caveats: The authors proposed that each seasonal influenza vaccination may bring in only a limited number of new T cells.

A further study also used this sample, focusing on T cells expressing NK-cell markers. In that second paper, the authors write: The TCR beta cDNA libraries were made using 5'RACE template switching, a step that added both a universal primer site and unique molecular identifiers. Under ten donors provided sorted CD3+CD56+NKG2C+, CD3+CD56+NKG2C- and CD3+CD56-NKG2C+ T-cell subsets, whose TCR beta-chain repertoires were profiled. Of the eight sequenced donors, seven were found to be HCMV-seropositive and one was found to be HCMV-seronegative. To restrict sorting to alphabetaTCR-expressing T cells, an anti-gammadeltaTCR antibody was added in several experiments. In roughly six donors, the dominant CD3+CD56+NKG2C+ clonotypes ranked among the top 10 CD8+ clonotypes, making up about 1.0-7.0% of CD8+ T cells. Those dominant clonotypes were again the most abundant among CD3+CD56-NKG2C+ cells in several donors, at about 25-60.1%. Whether the expanded NKG2C-expressing T cell clones were specific for HCMV antigens remained unclear. The eight sequenced donors were randomly selected healthy volunteers, three men and five women. HCMV serostatus was determined by detecting HCMV-specific IgG in serum with a commercial ELISA kit. Peripheral blood mononuclear cells were isolated from blood by Ficoll density gradient centrifugation. Using Miltenyi isolation kits, CD4+ and CD8+ T cells were isolated from PBMC through magnetic immunoseparation. cDNA synthesis was primed from the TCR beta constant segment and was followed by two successive PCR amplification steps. Sequencing of the libraries produced 2 x 150 bp reads on Illumina HiSeq 2000/2500, MiSeq or NextSeq. MIGEC handled demultiplexing of the reads and grouping by UMI, while MiTCR was used to assemble and quantify clonotypes. To exclude erroneous sequences, any TCR cDNA sequence not supported by at least two reads was discarded. Downstream repertoire analysis used the tcR package, and clonotypes were matched across fractions by CDR3 nucleotide sequence plus V segment. Antigen specificity was annotated against VDJdb with VDJmatch, allowing one amino acid substitution in CDR3.

Sequenced material: CD8+ T cells sorted from PBMCs, taken 12 days after vaccination. The source of this sequence is a man aged 45-60 years who received an inactivated influenza vaccine. Donor details come from another sample of the same person, matched by shared clones. The chain is encoded by TRBV20-1 joined to TRBJ2-3; 13 bases in the middle match TRBD2. The CDR3 loop reads CSAILAGGSTDTQYF. The DNA reads TGCAGTGCAATACTAGCGGGAGGGAGCACAGATACGCAGTATTTT.